A few counts support the clone carrying this TCR beta chain. Its matching antigen is unknown. This entry comes from a study of T-cell memory formation after mild COVID-19. TCRalpha and TCRbeta libraries used 5'RACE with constant-segment primers and UMIs. TCRdb processed the 5' RACE reads anew with MiXCR; each CDR3 protein has one entry. The repertoire holds nearly 200,000 distinct CDR3 sequences, with 18% as singletons. This CDR3 comprises 16 residues. From germline, CDR1 is SNHLY and CDR2 FYNNEI. With V trimmed by 11 bases and J by 7 bases, 18 bases remained unmatched. General observations from the study: Still unconfirmed is whether the second-wave clones peaking on day 37 recognized SARS-CoV-2. Pre-infection memory showed some responding clones, and this suggested that cross-reactive memory joined.

Sequences were obtained from PBMCs or a T cell subset sorted from them (not recorded which). This sequence was found in an adult woman who had mild COVID-19 (a few samples of this study predate the infection). Cell type and time point are not known. V usage is TRBV2 and J usage is TRBJ2-1; 9 nucleotides agree with TRBD1. The CDR3 nucleotides read TGTGCCGCCCATAAAAACCCCCGGGACAGGGTGAATGAGCAGTTCTTC. It codes for CAAHKNPRDRVNEQFF. Based on the CDR3 plus reference TRBV2 and TRBJ2-1, the full variable domain is EPEVTQTPSHQVTQMGQEVILRCVPISNHLYFYWYRQILGQKVEFLVSFYNNEISEKSEIFDDQFSVERPDGSNFTLKIRSTKLEDSAMYFCAAHKNPRDRVNEQFFGPGTRLTVL.